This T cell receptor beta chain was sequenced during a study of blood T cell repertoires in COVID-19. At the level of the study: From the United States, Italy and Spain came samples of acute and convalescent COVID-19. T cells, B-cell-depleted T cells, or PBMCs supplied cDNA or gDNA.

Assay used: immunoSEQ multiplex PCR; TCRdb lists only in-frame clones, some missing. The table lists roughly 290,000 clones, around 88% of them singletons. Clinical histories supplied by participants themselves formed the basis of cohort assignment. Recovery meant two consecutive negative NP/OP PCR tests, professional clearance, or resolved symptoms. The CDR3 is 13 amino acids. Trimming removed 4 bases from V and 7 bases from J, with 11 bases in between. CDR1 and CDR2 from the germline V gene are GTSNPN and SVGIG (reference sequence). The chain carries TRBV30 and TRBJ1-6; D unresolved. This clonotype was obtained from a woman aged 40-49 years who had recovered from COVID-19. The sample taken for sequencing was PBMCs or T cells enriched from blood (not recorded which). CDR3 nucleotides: TGTGCCTGGAACTACAACAAGAATTCACCCCTCCACTTT. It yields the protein CAWNYNKNSPLHF.